The rows below give T cell receptor beta chains drawn from one sample of a study of cytomegalovirus exposure and HLA in healthy donors. TCRdb keeps only in-frame clones here, not all; method: immunoSEQ multiplex PCR. The data hold over 130,000 clones, with 75% to 80% observed a single time. The source material was PBMCs. All receptors come from a woman in her thirties or forties in good health and CMV-seropositive. Each CDR3 is given with its conserved first and last residue. Fields, in order: clone size, V gene, J gene, D gene, CDR3 DNA, CDR3 protein. D genes are given only for firm matches. Only part of the rows carry a size: once, few, many, or a class if the clone is expanded.

clone_size: .
v_call: TRBV7-2
j_call: TRBJ2-3
d_call: TRBD2
cdr3_nt: TGTGCCAGCAGCTTGGCGGGAGCGGCGGCAGATACGCAGTATTTT
cdr3_aa: CASSLAGAAADTQYF

clone_size: .
v_call: TRBV6-5
j_call: TRBJ2-7
d_call: .
cdr3_nt: TGTGCCGCCGGGGCCTACGAGCAGTACTTC
cdr3_aa: CAAGAYEQYF

clone_size: .
v_call: TRBV19
j_call: TRBJ1-5
d_call: .
cdr3_nt: TGTGCCAGTAGCAGTACAGGTTTTGAGGACAATCAGCCCCAGCATTTT
cdr3_aa: CASSSTGFEDNQPQHF

clone_size: .
v_call: TRBV7-2
j_call: TRBJ1-5
d_call: TRBD1
cdr3_nt: TGTGCCAGCAGCGAACAGGGGGATCAGCCCCAGCATTTT
cdr3_aa: CASSEQGDQPQHF

clone_size: .
v_call: TRBV5-6
j_call: TRBJ2-1
d_call: TRBD2
cdr3_nt: TGTGCCAGCAGCCACGAGCGGGAGCTGTGGGGGAAGTTCTTC
cdr3_aa: CASSHERELWGKFF

clone_size: few
v_call: TRBV2
j_call: TRBJ1-2
d_call: .
cdr3_nt: TGTGCCAGCAGTTACCTAGACAGGTCCTACACCTTC
cdr3_aa: CASSYLDRSYTF

clone_size: .
v_call: TRBV12-5
j_call: TRBJ2-5
d_call: TRBD2
cdr3_nt: TGTGCTAGTGGTTTGAGGACTAGCGGGGGCAGAAAAGAGACCCAGTACTTC
cdr3_aa: CASGLRTSGGRKETQYF

clone_size: .
v_call: TRBV7-6
j_call: TRBJ1-2
d_call: TRBD1
cdr3_nt: TGTGCCAGCAGCCCCGGGACAGCCTATGGCTACACCTTC
cdr3_aa: CASSPGTAYGYTF

clone_size: .
v_call: TRBV28
j_call: TRBJ2-1
d_call: TRBD2
cdr3_nt: TGTGCCAGCAGTTTATTTAGACTAGCAGACAATGAGCAGTTCTTC
cdr3_aa: CASSLFRLADNEQFF

clone_size: .
v_call: TRBV7-8
j_call: TRBJ1-5
d_call: .
cdr3_nt: TGTGCCAGCACCCCCCGTTGGGGGGGAAATCAGCCCCAGCATTTT
cdr3_aa: CASTPRWGGNQPQHF

clone_size: few
v_call: TRBV6-5
j_call: TRBJ1-6
d_call: TRBD1
cdr3_nt: TGTGCCAGCAGTTATGGGCCAGGGGGGAATTCAGGCCTCCACTTT
cdr3_aa: CASSYGPGGNSGLHF

clone_size: once
v_call: TRBV7-9
j_call: TRBJ1-1
d_call: .
cdr3_nt: TGTTCCAGCAGCTTCGGGGTAGGGTGCACTGAAGCTTTCTTT
cdr3_aa: CSSSFGVGCTEAFF

clone_size: .
v_call: TRBV5-1
j_call: TRBJ2-1
d_call: .
cdr3_nt: TGCGCCAGCAGCTTTCAATCCGGAGATGAGCAGTTCTTC
cdr3_aa: CASSFQSGDEQFF

clone_size: once
v_call: TRBV28
j_call: TRBJ1-2
d_call: TRBD1
cdr3_nt: TGTGCCAGCAGTCCTAGGCGGACAGGGGGCTATGGCTACACCTTC
cdr3_aa: CASSPRRTGGYGYTF

clone_size: .
v_call: TRBV28
j_call: TRBJ2-5
d_call: .
cdr3_nt: TGTGCCAGCAGTACACGAGGGTGGACCCAGTACTTC
cdr3_aa: CASSTRGWTQYF

clone_size: .
v_call: TRBV11-1
j_call: TRBJ1-2
d_call: .
cdr3_nt: TGTGCCAGCAGCCCAAACACGAGGGATGGCTACACCTTC
cdr3_aa: CASSPNTRDGYTF

clone_size: many
v_call: TRBV5-6
j_call: TRBJ2-1
d_call: TRBD2
cdr3_nt: TGTGCCGGGGGTAGCGGGGATGAGCAGTTCTTC
cdr3_aa: CAGGSGDEQFF

clone_size: .
v_call: TRBV10-1
j_call: TRBJ2-1
d_call: TRBD2
cdr3_nt: TGCGCCAGCAGTGCGGGGACTAGCGGGAAGGGTGAGCAGTTCTTC
cdr3_aa: CASSAGTSGKGEQFF

clone_size: few
v_call: TRBV6-1
j_call: TRBJ2-1
d_call: .
cdr3_nt: TGTGCCAGCAGCGAACGTGAGCAGTTCTTC
cdr3_aa: CASSEREQFF

clone_size: .
v_call: TRBV4-1
j_call: TRBJ1-2
d_call: .
cdr3_nt: TGCGCCAGCAGCCAAGATCGGGGGTCGGATGGCTACACCTTC
cdr3_aa: CASSQDRGSDGYTF

clone_size: .
v_call: TRBV6-8
j_call: TRBJ2-3
d_call: TRBD1
cdr3_nt: TGTGCCAGCAGTCCCCCGGGACAGGCCGAAACTACTACTAGCACAGATACGCAGTATTTT
cdr3_aa: CASSPPGQAETTTSTDTQYF

clone_size: once
v_call: TRBV5-1
j_call: TRBJ2-7
d_call: .
cdr3_nt: TGCGCCAGCTCGCCCGGGCAGGACTGGGGCGAGCAGTACTTC
cdr3_aa: CASSPGQDWGEQYF

clone_size: .
v_call: TRBV5-5
j_call: TRBJ2-5
d_call: TRBD1
cdr3_nt: TGTGCCAGCAGACAAGTAAACAGGGGCCAAGAGACCCAGTACTTC
cdr3_aa: CASRQVNRGQETQYF

clone_size: once
v_call: TRBV28
j_call: TRBJ1-2
d_call: TRBD1
cdr3_nt: TGTGCCAGCAGCCTTGGACAGGGGGACAGCTACACCTTC
cdr3_aa: CASSLGQGDSYTF

clone_size: few
v_call: TRBV6-6
j_call: TRBJ2-7
d_call: .
cdr3_nt: TGTGCCAGCAGTTACTTCGGCGGGGCGAGCTCCTACGAGCAGTACTTC
cdr3_aa: CASSYFGGASSYEQYF

clone_size: .
v_call: TRBV27
j_call: TRBJ2-1
d_call: .
cdr3_nt: TGTGCCAGCATCCTCCCTAATTCGAGCGAGCAGTTCTTC
cdr3_aa: CASILPNSSEQFF

clone_size: .
v_call: TRBV29-1
j_call: TRBJ2-7
d_call: .
cdr3_nt: TGCAGCGTTGAGAGGACAGAAACAGGCGAGCAGTACTTC
cdr3_aa: CSVERTETGEQYF

clone_size: .
v_call: TRBV10-3
j_call: TRBJ2-7
d_call: TRBD2
cdr3_nt: TGTGCCATCAGTGAGAGGACTAGCTCCTACGAGCAGTACTTC
cdr3_aa: CAISERTSSYEQYF

clone_size: .
v_call: TRBV7-9
j_call: TRBJ2-7
d_call: .
cdr3_nt: TGTGCCAGCAGCTTACCGGGAAGCTACGAGCAGTACTTC
cdr3_aa: CASSLPGSYEQYF

clone_size: once
v_call: TRBV2
j_call: TRBJ2-3
d_call: .
cdr3_nt: TGTGCCAGCAGTGACGGGGTAGGGTTTACAGATACGCAGTATTTT
cdr3_aa: CASSDGVGFTDTQYF

clone_size: .
v_call: TRBV13
j_call: TRBJ2-3
d_call: TRBD1
cdr3_nt: TGTGCCAGCAGCTTAGGGGACAGGGTTACAGATACGCAGTATTTT
cdr3_aa: CASSLGDRVTDTQYF

clone_size: .
v_call: TRBV10-3
j_call: TRBJ2-1
d_call: .
cdr3_nt: TGTGCCATCAGTGAGTCGCAGGTTTCCTACAATGAGCAGTTCTTC
cdr3_aa: CAISESQVSYNEQFF

clone_size: once
v_call: TRBV18
j_call: TRBJ1-2
d_call: .
cdr3_nt: TGTGCCAGCAGAGAAAACTATGGCTACACCTTC
cdr3_aa: CASRENYGYTF

clone_size: .
v_call: TRBV5-4
j_call: TRBJ2-5
d_call: .
cdr3_nt: TGTGCCAGCAGCTTGGCGGGATATGAGACCCAGTACTTC
cdr3_aa: CASSLAGYETQYF

clone_size: .
v_call: TRBV18
j_call: TRBJ1-2
d_call: .
cdr3_nt: TGTGCCAGCTCCCTGGGGGCTGGCTACACCTTC
cdr3_aa: CASSLGAGYTF

clone_size: .
v_call: TRBV18
j_call: TRBJ2-7
d_call: .
cdr3_nt: TGTGCCAGCTCACCACCGTACGGCTCCTACGAGCAGTACTTC
cdr3_aa: CASSPPYGSYEQYF

clone_size: .
v_call: TRBV6-1
j_call: TRBJ1-1
d_call: .
cdr3_nt: TGTGCCAGTACTAGGCGGCTGGGTCGGGGCACTGAAGCTTTCTTT
cdr3_aa: CASTRRLGRGTEAFF

clone_size: .
v_call: TRBV10-3
j_call: TRBJ2-5
d_call: .
cdr3_nt: TGTGCCATCAGTGAGCTTGCTGACAGCCAAGAGACCCAGTACTTC
cdr3_aa: CAISELADSQETQYF

clone_size: .
v_call: TRBV7-9
j_call: TRBJ2-2
d_call: TRBD1
cdr3_nt: TGTGCCAGCAGTGAAATTATGGGACAGGGGGACACCGGGGAGCTGTTTTTT
cdr3_aa: CASSEIMGQGDTGELFF

clone_size: .
v_call: TRBV30
j_call: TRBJ1-1
d_call: .
cdr3_nt: TGTGCCTGGAGTGTAGGAGGGGAGACTTTCTTT
cdr3_aa: CAWSVGGETFF

clone_size: few
v_call: TRBV5-4
j_call: TRBJ2-4
d_call: TRBD2
cdr3_nt: TGTGCCAGCAGCTTGGGCGGGACTAGCGGCAAACTAAACATTCAGTACTTC
cdr3_aa: CASSLGGTSGKLNIQYF

clone_size: .
v_call: TRBV2
j_call: TRBJ1-5
d_call: .
cdr3_nt: TGTGCCAGCAACGAAAGGGGTGGCAATCAGCCCCAGCATTTT
cdr3_aa: CASNERGGNQPQHF

clone_size: .
v_call: TRBV5-4
j_call: TRBJ2-6
d_call: .
cdr3_nt: TGTGCCAGCAGCTTGGCGAGCTCTGGGGCCAACGTCCTGACTTTC
cdr3_aa: CASSLASSGANVLTF

clone_size: once
v_call: TRBV5-1
j_call: TRBJ2-3
d_call: .
cdr3_nt: TGCGCCAGCAGCACCGGGGGTGAGACTAGCACAGATACGCAGTATTTT
cdr3_aa: CASSTGGETSTDTQYF

clone_size: .
v_call: TRBV19
j_call: TRBJ1-1
d_call: .
cdr3_nt: TGTGCCAGTAGTCCGGGACTCATGAACACTGAAGCTTTCTTT
cdr3_aa: CASSPGLMNTEAFF

clone_size: .
v_call: TRBV9
j_call: TRBJ2-5
d_call: .
cdr3_nt: TGTGCCAGCAGCGTAGGGGCTGGGGGGGAGACCCAGTACTTC
cdr3_aa: CASSVGAGGETQYF

clone_size: .
v_call: TRBV30
j_call: TRBJ1-4
d_call: .
cdr3_nt: TGTGCCTGGAGTGCGGGGGTTCGCTCGGAAAAACTGTTTTTT
cdr3_aa: CAWSAGVRSEKLFF

clone_size: .
v_call: TRBV6-5
j_call: TRBJ2-7
d_call: TRBD2
cdr3_nt: TGTGCCAGCAGTTACTCGCTAGCGGGAGGTTACGAGCAGTACTTC
cdr3_aa: CASSYSLAGGYEQYF

clone_size: .
v_call: TRBV28
j_call: TRBJ2-2
d_call: TRBD1
cdr3_nt: TGTGCCAGCAGTTTACCGACAGGGGGAACCGGGGAGCTGTTTTTT
cdr3_aa: CASSLPTGGTGELFF

clone_size: .
v_call: TRBV14
j_call: TRBJ1-1
d_call: TRBD1
cdr3_nt: TGTGCCAGCAGCACCCACAGGGGCCGGATGAACACTGAAGCTTTCTTT
cdr3_aa: CASSTHRGRMNTEAFF

clone_size: .
v_call: TRBV7-3
j_call: TRBJ2-3
d_call: TRBD2
cdr3_nt: TGTGCCAGCAGCTCAGAACTAGCGGGAGGGCTTGATACGCAGTATTTT
cdr3_aa: CASSSELAGGLDTQYF

clone_size: .
v_call: TRBV7-9
j_call: TRBJ2-3
d_call: .
cdr3_nt: TGTGCCAGCAGAAGCGTGTTTGATACGCAGTATTTT
cdr3_aa: CASRSVFDTQYF

clone_size: .
v_call: TRBV7-9
j_call: TRBJ2-1
d_call: TRBD2
cdr3_nt: TGTTCCAGCAGCTTGAGACTAGCGGGAGGATCAGATGAGCAGTTCTTC
cdr3_aa: CSSSLRLAGGSDEQFF

clone_size: .
v_call: TRBV5-1
j_call: TRBJ1-2
d_call: .
cdr3_nt: TGCGCCAGCAGCTTCGGGGATCAAGGCTACACCTTC
cdr3_aa: CASSFGDQGYTF

clone_size: .
v_call: TRBV27
j_call: TRBJ1-5
d_call: TRBD1
cdr3_nt: TGTGCCAGCAGTTGGACAGGGCTTCGTCTACCCTACCAGCATTTT
cdr3_aa: CASSWTGLRLPYQHF

clone_size: .
v_call: TRBV19
j_call: TRBJ2-5
d_call: TRBD1
cdr3_nt: TGTGCCAGTAGTCCCCGGACAGGGGCGTCGAGTGTGACCCAGTACTTC
cdr3_aa: CASSPRTGASSVTQYF